Below, 18 T cell receptor beta chains from the same sample are listed, as sequenced in a study of shared T cell receptors in the human thymus. TCRdb's table, derived via immunoSEQ multiplex PCR, lists solely in-frame clones and lacks some. The sample comprises about 380,000 clones, 95% of which are singletons, and roughly 0.02% rests with the top ten. Sequencing input: thymocytes. Source of these receptors: a human donor.

The chain uses TRBV6-5 and TRBJ2-3; possibly TRBD2 for D (5 bases). The V gene's germline CDR1 is MNHEY and CDR2 SVGAGI. V was shortened by 7 bases and J by 0 bases, with 14 bases between the two germline ends. CDR3 length equals 15 residues. The CDR3 nucleotides are TGTGCCAGCACCCAGCGGCAAGATAGCACAGATACGCAGTATTTT. Encoded protein: CASTQRQDSTDTQYF.

This clone was observed a single time. This chain connects TRBV15 to TRBJ2-7, with TRBD2 matching 7 bases. The V gene's germline CDR1 is LNHNV and CDR2 YYDKDF (reference sequence). The CDR3 sequence is 17 residues long. After removal of 2 bases from V and 5 bases from J, the junction contained 15 bases not matched to a gene. The CDR3 DNA reads as TGTGCCACCAGCAGACACGAGTGTAAGCGGGACGAAAACGAGCAGTACTTC. This gives the protein CATSRHECKRDENEQYF.

The chain is built from TRBV28 and TRBJ2-1; the D gene is possibly TRBD1 (8 bases). V was trimmed by 3 bases and J by 4 bases, leaving 22 bases between them. The germline gives CDR1 MDHEN, CDR2 SYDVKM. The length of the CDR3 is 18 residues. The CDR3 sequence is CASSFSRGLAETYNEQFF. The CDR3 DNA is TGTGCCAGCAGTTTTTCCAGGGGGCTAGCGGAAACATACAATGAGCAGTTCTTC.

The CDR3: CASSVASGRADEQFF. DNA of the CDR3: TGTGCCAGCAGCGTGGCTAGCGGGAGGGCCGATGAGCAGTTCTTC. This chain links TRBV9 with TRBJ2-1, with TRBD2 identical over 12 bases. The CDR3 is 15 amino acids. Per the germline V gene, CDR1 is SGDLS and CDR2 is YYNGEE. J was trimmed by 8 bases and V by 2 bases; bases with no gene match: 5.

The chain carries TRBV19 and TRBJ2-5; the D gene could be TRBD1 or TRBD2 (7 bases each). Trimming shortened V by 10 bases and J by 5 bases, and 17 bases separated the two germline ends. This CDR3 contains 13 residues. Per germline, CDR1 LNHDA and CDR2 SQIVND (reference sequence). For the CDR3, the DNA is TGTGCCACCTGGGGAGGGGGCGACGAGACCCAGTACTTC. Amino acids: CATWGGGDETQYF.

The sample holds one count of this clone. This chain joins TRBV7-2 and TRBJ2-1; TRBD2 aligns across 7 bases. The CDR3 length is 17 residues. V lost 4 bases and J lost 0; bases outside the gene matches: 9. The germline CDR1 and CDR2 sequences are SGHTA and FQGNSA. This chain's CDR3 is CASSWVAGLSSYNEQFF. Written as DNA, the CDR3 is TGTGCCAGCAGCTGGGTAGCGGGTCTGAGCTCCTACAATGAGCAGTTCTTC.

The V gene is TRBV9, the J gene TRBJ2-3; no reliable D call. This CDR3 contains 15 residues. The germline gives CDR1 SGDLS, CDR2 YYNGEE. The V and J ends lost 4 bases and 2 bases respectively, with 14 bases between them. CDR3 protein: CASSCEYAPTDTQYF. CDR3 sequence (DNA): TGTGCCAGCAGCTGCGAATACGCCCCCACAGATACGCAGTATTTT.

The chain has TRBV5-6 and TRBJ2-5, with unresolved D. V shed 3 bases and J shed 2 bases, with 17 bases lying between them. The CDR3 loop spans 16 amino acids. Germline V lookup: CDR1 SGHDT, CDR2 YYEEEE. For the CDR3, the DNA is TGTGCCAGCAGCTCGAGCGACCTTGGCCCACAAGAGACCCAGTACTTC. It encodes CASSSSDLGPQETQYF.

The genes are TRBV7-9 and TRBJ1-5; 9 bases line up with TRBD1. In germline, CDR1 is SEHNR, CDR2 FQNEAQ (reference sequence). With 0 bases clipped from V and 0 bases from J, the junction kept 3 bases outside the gene matches. CDR3 length: 17 amino acids. Here the CDR3 DNA reads TGTGCCAGCAGCTTAGCGGGGACAGGGATTAGCAATCAGCCCCAGCATTTT. This sequence encodes CASSLAGTGISNQPQHF. The complete variable domain, with remaining parts taken from reference TRBV7-9 and TRBJ1-5, reads DTGVSQNPRHKITKRGQNVTFRCDPISEHNRLYWYRQTLGQGPEFLTYFQNEAQLEKSRLLSDRFSAERPKGSFSTLEIQRTEQGDSAMYLCASSLAGTGISNQPQHFGDGTRLSIL.

V is TRBV28 and J is TRBJ1-5; D is possibly TRBD1 (6 bases). The CDR3 has 17 residues. CDR1 and CDR2 from the germline V gene are MDHEN and SYDVKM. V dropped 5 bases and J dropped 3 bases, with 20 bases sitting between them. CDR3 in DNA: TGTGCCAGCAGTCCCGGCTCGAAGACAGGCGTCAATCAGCCCCAGCATTTT. It yields the protein CASSPGSKTGVNQPQHF.

This chain uses TRBV7-6 with TRBJ2-1, with D perhaps TRBD1 (5 bases). The CDR3 extends over 15 amino acids. The V gene's germline CDR1 is SGHVS and CDR2 FNYEAQ. The V and J ends lost 5 bases and 3 bases respectively, with 14 bases between them. CDR3 region: CASSPPGNLYNEQFF. CDR3 in DNA: TGTGCCAGCAGCCCGCCAGGGAACCTCTACAATGAGCAGTTCTTC.

This sequence joins TRBV6-1 and TRBJ2-4, with TRBD2 matching 14 bases. Germline CDR1 reads MNHNS; CDR2 reads SASEGT. With 3 bases clipped from V and 11 bases from J, the junction kept 12 bases outside the gene matches. The CDR3 sequence is 17 residues long. CDR3 loop: CASSETSGRGTWCVQYF. The CDR3 bases are TGTGCCAGCAGTGAGACTAGCGGGAGGGGAACGTGGTGTGTTCAGTACTTC.

This chain connects TRBV6-1 to TRBJ1-1; D is ambiguous. Germline lookup yields CDR1 MNHNS and CDR2 SASEGT. The CDR3 has 15 amino acids. Trimming stripped 5 bases from V and 3 bases from J, with 16 bases between. The CDR3 DNA is TGTGCCAGCAGTCCGATAACGATCATATACACTGAAGCTTTCTTT. This sequence encodes CASSPITIIYTEAFF.

This chain uses TRBV21-1 with TRBJ2-3; the D call in the table, TRBD1, was not verified against the DNA. TRBV21-1 is a listed pseudogene. The length of the CDR3 is 13 residues. The CDR3 protein is CASSKGPLDTQYF. In nucleotides, the CDR3 is TGTGCCAGCAGCAAGGGCCCCCTGGATACGCAGTATTTT.

The V and J genes are TRBV7-4 and TRBJ2-5; 9 bases line up with TRBD1. The ends lost 1 base at V and 6 bases at J; junction bases unmatched: 9. CDR3 size: 16 residues. Germline V CDR1 and CDR2: SGHVT, SQSDAQ. The CDR3 region is CASSLVYRGLRKTQYF. Written as DNA, the CDR3 is TGTGCCAGCAGCTTAGTTTACAGGGGGCTGAGGAAGACCCAGTACTTC.

The V and J genes are TRBV5-6 and TRBJ2-7; 14 nucleotides line up with TRBD2. The CDR3 contains 18 residues. Trimming cost V 3 bases and J 1 base; bases outside gene matches: 9. Germline values: CDR1 SGHDT, CDR2 YYEEEE. The CDR3 protein is CASSSGTSGSNGSYEQYF. The CDR3 bases are TGTGCCAGCAGCTCGGGGACTAGCGGGAGTAACGGGTCCTACGAGCAGTACTTC.

The chain couples TRBV4-2 to TRBJ1-3, with D uncertain. The V and J ends lost 4 bases and 0 bases respectively, with 16 bases between them. This CDR3 has 17 residues. The germline V gene has CDR1 LGHNA and CDR2 YNFKEQ. CDR3 nucleotides: TGTGCCAGCAGCCCGCGGACGGAACGAAGCTCTGGAAACACCATATATTTT. Amino acids: CASSPRTERSSGNTIYF.

The genes are TRBV28 and TRBJ2-7, with TRBD2 identical over 10 bases. The CDR3 sequence is 15 residues long. Germline CDR1 is MDHEN and CDR2 is SYDVKM. Unmatched junction bases numbered 7, after V lost 6 bases and J lost 2 bases. The CDR3 protein is CASSPSGRGAYEQYF. The CDR3 bases are TGTGCCAGCAGCCCGAGCGGGAGGGGAGCCTACGAGCAGTACTTC.